Shown below are 27 T cell receptor beta chains from a single sample sequenced in a study of cytomegalovirus exposure and HLA in healthy donors. The PCR contained 60 Vbeta and 13 Jbeta primers. Sequencing used immunoSEQ multiplex PCR; TCRdb keeps in-frame clones, though not all of them. In the table there are around 150,000 clones, approximately 80% of which are singletons. The sample consisted of PBMCs. The receptors were gathered from a male donor in good health and CMV-seropositive.

The chain uses TRBV2 and TRBJ1-3; D not certain. This CDR3 has 14 residues. The V and J ends lost 6 bases and 2 bases respectively, with 11 bases between them. Looked up from germline, CDR1 is SNHLY and CDR2 is FYNNEI. Written as DNA, the CDR3 is TGTGCCAGCAGCGGGATGAGCGCTGGAAACACCATATATTTT. Translation gives CASSGMSAGNTIYF.

This chain connects TRBV13 to TRBJ2-1, with a tentative D call TRBD1 (6 bases). Germline lookup yields CDR1 PRHDT and CDR2 FYEKMQ (reference sequence). Trimming left V 3 bases short and J 0 bases short, with 12 bases between. The CDR3 extends over 16 amino acids. This CDR3 reads CASSFFRGSSYNEQFF. In DNA, the CDR3 is TGTGCCAGCAGCTTCTTCAGGGGCAGCTCCTACAATGAGCAGTTCTTC.

The rearrangement uses TRBV15 and TRBJ2-2, with D tentatively TRBD2 (6 bases). CDR1 is LNHNV and CDR2 is YYDKDF in the germline V gene (reference sequence). CDR3 length: 14 residues. V was trimmed by 0 bases and J by 13 bases, leaving 15 bases between them. The CDR3 here is CATSRDPGVARLFF. CDR3 nucleotide sequence: TGTGCCACCAGCAGAGATCCGGGGGTGGCTAGGCTGTTTTTT.

V gene TRBV7-6 combines with J gene TRBJ2-7; D unclear. V lost 11 bases to trimming and J lost 9 bases, with 8 bases between them. The germline V gene encodes CDR1 SGHVS and CDR2 FNYEAQ. The CDR3 runs 8 residues. The CDR3 here is CAPAWQYF. The CDR3 DNA sequence: TGTGCCCCTGCGTGGCAGTACTTC.

The chain combines TRBV5-4 with TRBJ2-1, with 9 bases lining up with TRBD1. This CDR3 spans 15 amino acids. Germline assignment: CDR1 SGHNT and CDR2 YYREEE (reference sequence). Germline trimming cut 2 bases from V and 4 bases from J; bases unmatched to any gene: 4. CDR3 DNA sequence: TGTGCCAGCAGCTTAAGGGACAGGGTTTACAATGAGCAGTTCTTC. Amino acids: CASSLRDRVYNEQFF.

Notes on this clone: Relative to the germline gene, one junction end is altered; a read error may explain this. The J gene is TRBJ1-2, the V gene TRBV7-9, with 10 bases matching TRBD1. Germline V gene sequence: CDR1 SEHNR, CDR2 FQNEAQ (reference sequence). CDR3 length: 15 residues. Written as DNA, the CDR3 is TGTTCCAGCAGCACGTTAGACAGGGGGCTAGAAGGCTACACCTTC. Its translation: CSSSTLDRGLEGYTF.

This chain joins TRBV11-3 and TRBJ2-5, with D maybe TRBD1 (5 bases). This CDR3 is 13 amino acids long. Germline CDR1 reads SGHNT; CDR2 reads YENEEA. V was shortened by 5 bases and J by 2 bases, with 9 bases between the two germline ends. The CDR3 nucleotides are TGTGCCAGCAGCCGAGACAGACAAGAGACCCAGTACTTC. Translating gives CASSRDRQETQYF.

The chain joins TRBV5-1 to TRBJ2-3; no clear D. The V end lost 1 base, the J end lost 6 bases, and 9 bases lay between the germline ends. The CDR3 covers 13 residues. The V gene's germline CDR1 is SGHRS and CDR2 YFSETQ. The CDR3 DNA reads as TGCGCCAGCAGCTTGAGTAACATGGATACGCAGTATTTT. Its translation: CASSLSNMDTQYF.

This clone was seen a single time. The chain links TRBV10-3 to TRBJ2-3; 13 bases are shared with TRBD2. Germline CDR1 and CDR2: ENHRY and SYGVKD. The CDR3 runs to 18 residues. Losses at the gene ends were 2 bases for V and 5 bases for J; bases not matched to a gene: 10. DNA for the CDR3: TGTGCCATCAGTGAGCCGGGACTAGCGGGGTTCCAGGGAGATACGCAGTATTTT. This gives the protein CAISEPGLAGFQGDTQYF.

The rearrangement links TRBV6-6 to TRBJ2-3, with D maybe TRBD2 (5 bases). The V end lost 6 bases, the J end lost 1 base, and 8 bases lay between the germline ends. CDR1 is MNHNY and CDR2 is SVGAGI in the germline V gene (reference sequence). The length of the CDR3 is 13 residues. The CDR3: CASSRAGTDTQYF. The CDR3 DNA is TGTGCCAGCAGCCGAGCGGGCACAGATACGCAGTATTTT.

V and J are TRBV19 and TRBJ1-5; 10 bases are a match to TRBD1. V lost 5 bases to trimming and J lost 6 bases; unmatched junction nucleotides: 19. The CDR3 sequence is 19 residues long. Germline CDR1 reads LNHDA; CDR2 reads SQIVND (reference sequence). The DNA for the CDR3 is TGTGCCAGTAGTTTCCGGGACAGGGGTCGGGGGTCGTTAGTTCAGCCCCAGCATTTT. Translation: CASSFRDRGRGSLVQPQHF.

V gene TRBV5-1 combines with J gene TRBJ2-7, with 11 nucleotides matching TRBD1. V shed 0 bases and J 1 base; nucleotides not matched to a gene: 3. CDR1 is SGHRS, CDR2 YFSETQ, per germline. The CDR3 has 16 residues. Here the CDR3 reads CASSLAGDRGSYEQYF. The CDR3 bases are TGCGCCAGCAGCTTGGCCGGGGACAGGGGGTCCTACGAGCAGTACTTC.

This chain connects TRBV11-2 to TRBJ2-3, with 9 nucleotides matching TRBD2. After removal of 5 bases from V and 2 bases from J, the junction contained 8 bases not matched to a gene. The CDR3 is 16 residues long. The germline gives CDR1 SGHAT, CDR2 FQNNGV. The CDR3 sequence: CASSPGAGGHTDTQYF. CDR3 bases: TGTGCCAGCAGCCCCGGAGCGGGGGGACACACAGATACGCAGTATTTT.

This clone was seen a single time. The rearrangement links TRBV7-2 to TRBJ2-3, with 12 nucleotides matching TRBD2. Trimming cost V 5 bases and J 2 bases; bases outside gene matches: 5. This CDR3 region has 16 residues. The germline CDR1 and CDR2 sequences are SGHTA and FQGNSA. CDR3 DNA sequence: TGTGCCAGCAGCCGACGGACTAGCGGGGACACAGATACGCAGTATTTT. It translates to CASSRRTSGDTDTQYF.

V is TRBV6-1 and J is TRBJ2-3, with TRBD1 identical over 8 bases. This CDR3 region has 14 residues. The V and J ends lost 5 bases and 2 bases, in that order; junction bases with no gene match: 3. Germline CDR1 and CDR2: MNHNS and SASEGT. This CDR3 is CASSPTGATDTQYF. For the CDR3, the DNA is TGTGCCAGCAGTCCGACAGGGGCCACAGATACGCAGTATTTT.

The chain couples TRBV5-6 to TRBJ2-4, with 8 positions matching TRBD1. V shed 1 base and J 8 bases; nucleotides not matched to a gene: 5. The CDR3 covers 14 residues. Per the germline V gene, CDR1 is SGHDT and CDR2 is YYEEEE. CDR3 sequence (DNA): TGTGCCAGCAGCTTGAGGGTGACAGGGGACATTCAGTACTTC. Its protein is CASSLRVTGDIQYF.

This clone was seen a handful of times. V and J are TRBV19 and TRBJ2-3, with 7 positions matching TRBD1. The CDR3 runs to 13 residues. V dropped 5 bases and J dropped 4; count of bases not matched to a gene: 3. Germline V lookup: CDR1 LNHDA, CDR2 SQIVND (reference sequence). Here the CDR3 reads CASSPDRADTQYF. Written as DNA, the CDR3 is TGTGCCAGTAGTCCAGACAGGGCAGATACGCAGTATTTT.

The chain joins TRBV5-4 to TRBJ1-1; unclear D gene. V lost 4 bases, J lost 5 bases, and 12 bases lay in between. Germline V gene sequence: CDR1 SGHNT, CDR2 YYREEE (reference sequence). The CDR3 sequence is 13 residues long. The CDR3 DNA is TGTGCCAGCAGCCGTACCCCCAGGACTGAAGCTTTCTTT. Translation: CASSRTPRTEAFF. The whole variable domain, filled in from reference TRBV5-4 and TRBJ1-1, reads ETGVTQSPTHLIKTRGQQVTLRCSSQSGHNTVSWYQQALGQGPQFIFQYYREEENGRGNFPPRFSGLQFPNYSSELNVNALELDDSALYLCASSRTPRTEAFFGQGTRLTVV.

This chain connects TRBV19 to TRBJ1-1; TRBD1 is a possible D gene (5 bases). The V gene's germline CDR1 is LNHDA and CDR2 SQIVND (reference sequence). V was pared by 3 bases and J by 0 bases, with 8 bases between. This CDR3 has 14 residues. The CDR3 sequence is CASSILQVNTEAFF. The CDR3 DNA sequence: TGTGCCAGTAGTATCCTACAGGTGAACACTGAAGCTTTCTTT.

V gene TRBV10-2 combines with J gene TRBJ1-2; 12 nucleotides agree with TRBD1. Germline assignment: CDR1 WSHSY and CDR2 SAAADI. V lost 0 bases, J lost 2 bases, and 4 bases stayed unmatched. The CDR3 is made up of 17 amino acids. The CDR3 bases are TGCGCCAGCAGTGAGTCCACTGGGACAGGGGGCAACTATGGCTACACCTTC. Protein: CASSESTGTGGNYGYTF.

This chain joins TRBV30 and TRBJ2-7; no definite D call. This CDR3 has 12 residues. V lost 3 bases, J lost 4 bases, and 10 bases lay in between. Germline V gives CDR1 GTSNPN, CDR2 SVGIG (reference sequence). CDR3 DNA: TGTGCCTGGAGGGAGACGGCTTACGAGCAGTACTTC. This gives the protein CAWRETAYEQYF.

This clone appeared once. This rearrangement joins TRBV2 to TRBJ2-1; a possible D gene is TRBD2 (5 bases). With 8 bases removed from V and 8 bases from J, the gap between germline ends came to 22 bases. Germline V gene lookup returns CDR1 SNHLY and CDR2 FYNNEI. CDR3 length: 15 residues. CDR3 protein: CASEPEDSISDEQFF. CDR3 sequence (DNA): TGTGCCAGCGAGCCGGAGGACTCGATTAGCGATGAGCAGTTCTTC. Drawing the rest from reference TRBV2 and TRBJ2-1, the complete variable domain is EPEVTQTPSHQVTQMGQEVILRCVPISNHLYFYWYRQILGQKVEFLVSFYNNEISEKSEIFDDQFSVERPDGSNFTLKIRSTKLEDSAMYFCASEPEDSISDEQFFGPGTRLTVL.

The gene calls are TRBV2 and TRBJ2-1, with D possibly being TRBD2 (7 bases). Germline V gene lookup returns CDR1 SNHLY and CDR2 FYNNEI. The CDR3 totals 17 residues. Trimming left V 7 bases short and J 3 bases short, with 22 bases between. The CDR3 reads CASKEFLVGGVYNEQFF. Here the CDR3 DNA reads TGTGCCAGCAAGGAGTTTCTAGTAGGGGGGGTCTACAATGAGCAGTTCTTC.

J is TRBJ2-2 and V is TRBV2, with TRBD2 matching over 10 bases. This CDR3 contains 15 residues. Germline trimming cut 6 bases from V and 6 bases from J; bases unmatched to any gene: 7. From germline, CDR1 is SNHLY and CDR2 FYNNEI. CDR3 residues: CASSLAGARAGELFF. DNA of the CDR3: TGTGCCAGCAGCCTAGCGGGGGCACGAGCCGGGGAGCTGTTTTTT.

The chain is built from TRBV7-9 and TRBJ2-1; 8 bases align to TRBD1. Losses at the gene ends were 5 bases for V and 5 bases for J; bases not matched to a gene: 11. The CDR3 consists of 16 residues. Germline V gene lookup returns CDR1 SEHNR and CDR2 FQNEAQ (reference sequence). CDR3 residues: CASSPFPGTGHNEQFF. The CDR3 DNA reads TGTGCCAGCAGCCCATTCCCCGGGACAGGACACAATGAGCAGTTCTTC.

The chain uses TRBV10-1 and TRBJ2-5, with 7 bases fitting TRBD1. V shed 4 bases and J 1 base; nucleotides not matched to a gene: 0. The germline V gene encodes CDR1 WNHNN and CDR2 SYGVQD (reference sequence). CDR3 length: 13 residues. The CDR3 DNA is TGCGCCAGCAGTGGACAGGGCCAAGAGACCCAGTACTTC. This translates into CASSGQGQETQYF.

This clone was seen more than once but under ten times. The chain couples TRBV4-3 to TRBJ2-3; a weak D match, TRBD2 (5 bases). Germline assignment: CDR1 LGHNA and CDR2 YSLEER. The ends were cut back, 2 bases at V and 4 bases at J, with 10 bases in the middle. CDR3 length: 14 residues. The CDR3 reads CASSQRSGADTQYF. The CDR3 DNA reads as TGCGCCAGCAGCCAAAGAAGCGGTGCAGATACGCAGTATTTT.